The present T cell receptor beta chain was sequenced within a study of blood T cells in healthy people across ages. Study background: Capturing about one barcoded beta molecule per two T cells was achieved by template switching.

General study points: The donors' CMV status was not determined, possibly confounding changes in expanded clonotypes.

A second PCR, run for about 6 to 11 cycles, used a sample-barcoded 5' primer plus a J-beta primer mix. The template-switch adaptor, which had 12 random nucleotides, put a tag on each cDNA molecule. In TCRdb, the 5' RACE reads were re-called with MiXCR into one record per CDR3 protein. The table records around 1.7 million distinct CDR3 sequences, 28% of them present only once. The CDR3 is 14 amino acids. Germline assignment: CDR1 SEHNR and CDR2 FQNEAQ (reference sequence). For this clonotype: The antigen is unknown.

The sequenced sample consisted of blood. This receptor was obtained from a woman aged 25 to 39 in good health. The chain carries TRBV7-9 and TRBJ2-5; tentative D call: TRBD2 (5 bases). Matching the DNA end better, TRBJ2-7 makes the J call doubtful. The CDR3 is CASTLTGSGHEQYF. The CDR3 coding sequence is TGTGCCAGCACTCTAACGGGGAGTGGCCACGAGCAGTACTTC.